This T cell receptor beta chain was sequenced during a study of chemoradiotherapy in HPV16-positive cancers. General study points: Non-HPV-specific T cells did not expand in tumors during treatment, whereas candidate HPV-specific clones and E7-related motifs did. HPV-specific T cells were functionally defined from only a couple of HPV16-positive patients.

Data came from immunoSEQ multiplex PCR; TCRdb stores just in-frame clones and leaves some out. The sample carries about 32,000 clones, roughly 75% recorded once. CDR3 size: 15 residues. Germline-derived CDR1 and CDR2 are ENHRY and SYGVKD. V was pared by 3 bases and J by 2 bases, with 13 bases between. Comments on this clone: What it recognizes is unknown.

This chain links TRBV10-3 with TRBJ2-5, with a weak D call TRBD2 (7 bases). This clonotype originated in a human donor with HPV-associated anogenital cancer. This specimen consisted of blood, obtained from a patient who underwent chemoradiotherapy. CDR3 in amino acids: CAISEVGGAQETQYF. Written as DNA, the CDR3 is TGTGCCATCAGTGAAGTAGGGGGGGCTCAAGAGACCCAGTACTTC.